Following are 21 T cell receptor beta chains from one sample sequenced in a study of immune heterogeneity within non-small cell lung tumors. Multiplex PCR with 32 V and 13 J primers amplified TCR beta CDR3. TCRdb itself ran the multiplex PCR reads through MiXCR, one entry per CDR3 protein. There are some 10,000 distinct CDR3 sequences in the sample; less than 20% occur only once, and around 3.7% lies in the top ten. Template input was genomic DNA from bulk tumor (approximately 600 ng per sample). Multiple widely separated biopsies were taken from each primary tumor at surgery. With untreated, newly diagnosed non-small cell lung cancer, the patients went on to undergo curative surgery. The material sequenced was lung tumor tissue. These receptors came from a man aged 40-55 years with non-small cell lung cancer.

The genes are TRBV12-3 or TRBV12-4 and TRBJ2-1; D not resolved. V lost 5 bases, J lost 2 bases, and 7 bases lay in between. The CDR3 is made up of 13 amino acids. The CDR3 DNA reads as TGTGCCAGCAGTACCGGAACCTACAATGAGCAGTTCTTC. It is translated as CASSTGTYNEQFF.

Judged by abundance, this clonotype is medium-sized. The chain couples TRBV5-1 to TRBJ1-2; D is undetermined. The CDR3 contains 15 residues. CDR1 and CDR2 (germline): SGHRS, YFSETQ. V was trimmed by 0 bases and J by 5 bases, leaving 14 bases between them. CDR3: CASSLGYDVGYGYTF. The CDR3 bases are TGCGCCAGCAGCTTGGGATACGACGTTGGGTATGGCTACACCTTC.

This clonotype has ten or more counts. The V gene is TRBV6-1, the J gene TRBJ2-1, with TRBD2 matching over 10 bases. CDR1 MNHNS and CDR2 SASEGT come from the germline V gene. V shed 4 bases and J 5 bases; nucleotides not matched to a gene: 2. The CDR3 length is 14 residues. This CDR3 reads CASSVLAGDNEQFF. In DNA, the CDR3 is TGTGCCAGCAGTGTTCTAGCGGGGGACAATGAGCAGTTCTTC.

The chain carries TRBV7-2 and TRBJ2-7; 9 nucleotides align to TRBD2. The V gene end was trimmed by 1 base and the J gene end by 2 bases; junction bases not matched to a gene: 6. CDR3 length: 16 amino acids. Germline CDR1 and CDR2: SGHTA and FQGNSA. CDR3 loop: CASSLVWTSAAYEQYF. Here the CDR3 DNA reads TGTGCCAGCAGCTTAGTGTGGACTAGCGCCGCCTACGAGCAGTACTTC.

The chain uses TRBV28 and TRBJ1-2; weak D call: TRBD1 (6 bases). Germline assignment: CDR1 MDHEN and CDR2 SYDVKM. The CDR3 has 15 residues. V lost 6 bases and J lost 4, with 18 bases in between. This chain's CDR3 is CASSLPLDSPYGYTF. CDR3 DNA sequence: TGTGCCAGCAGCCTGCCCCTGGACAGCCCCTATGGCTACACCTTC.

This clonotype was detected ten times or more. This sequence joins TRBV5-1 and TRBJ1-3; tentatively, D is TRBD1 (6 bases). Trimming took 0 bases from V and 1 from J, leaving 11 bases between them. This CDR3 is built from 16 residues. Looked up from germline, CDR1 is SGHRS and CDR2 is YFSETQ. The CDR3 sequence: CASSLVQGGSGNTIYF. CDR3 bases: TGCGCCAGCAGCTTGGTACAGGGAGGGTCTGGAAACACCATATATTTT.

This clonotype was recorded only once. A junction end diverges from the germline sequence, so it may reflect a read error. The V gene is TRBV27, the J gene TRBJ2-7; 8 nucleotides match TRBD1. Germline V CDR1 and CDR2: MNHEY, SMNVEV (reference sequence). This CDR3 comprises 16 residues. Written as DNA, the CDR3 is TGTTCCAGCAGTTTGTTCCGGGACAGGACCTCCTACGATCAGTACTTC. The encoded protein is CSSSLFRDRTSYDQYF.

This clonotype came up many times. The V call is TRBV28, the J call TRBJ2-5, with 15 bases lining up with TRBD2. The germline CDR1 and CDR2 sequences are MDHEN and SYDVKM. J lost 3 bases, V lost 6 bases, and 5 bases had no gene match. This CDR3 is built from 16 residues. The CDR3 reads CASSGLAGGHEETQYF. In DNA, the CDR3 is TGTGCCAGCAGCGGACTAGCGGGAGGGCACGAAGAGACCCAGTACTTC. The whole variable domain, remainder taken from reference TRBV28 and TRBJ2-5, is DVKVTQSSRYLVKRTGEKVFLECVQDMDHENMFWYRQDPGLGLRLIYFSYDVKMKEKGDIPEGYSVSREKKERFSLILESASTNQTSMYLCASSGLAGGHEETQYFGPGTRLLVL.

In this sample, this clonotype is medium-sized. The chain carries TRBV2 and TRBJ1-3; D unclear. The CDR3 length is 14 residues. Trimming removed 10 bases from V and 0 bases from J, with 13 bases in between. Germline V lookup: CDR1 SNHLY, CDR2 FYNNEI. CDR3 sequence: CAIGRAFSGNTIYF. The CDR3 DNA follows: TGTGCCATCGGAAGAGCGTTCTCTGGAAACACCATATATTTT.

The table lists this clonotype with many counts. The genes are TRBV7-9 and TRBJ1-1; D is ambiguous. The V end was cut by 2 bases, the J end by 1 base, with 5 bases between. This CDR3 comprises 13 residues. Germline CDR1 and CDR2: SEHNR and FQNEAQ (reference sequence). CDR3 sequence: CASSLRENTEAFF. Written as DNA, the CDR3 is TGTGCCAGCAGCTTAAGGGAGAACACTGAAGCTTTCTTT. The full variable domain, its missing parts supplied by reference TRBV7-9 and TRBJ1-1, is DTGVSQNPRHKITKRGQNVTFRCDPISEHNRLYWYRQTLGQGPEFLTYFQNEAQLEKSRLLSDRFSAERPKGSFSTLEIQRTEQGDSAMYLCASSLRENTEAFFGQGTRLTVV.

This clonotype counts as medium-sized. V usage is TRBV6-1 and J usage is TRBJ1-2; D gene unclear. Germline CDR1 and CDR2: MNHNS and SASEGT. The CDR3 loop spans 10 amino acids. V gave up 5 bases and J gave up 6 bases, with 4 bases separating them. Here the CDR3 DNA reads TGTGCCAGCAGTCCGCATGGCTACACCTTC. This encodes CASSPHGYTF.

This clonotype was found many times. The V and J genes are TRBV10-3 and TRBJ2-3; TRBD2 matches 10 bases. Germline V CDR1 and CDR2: ENHRY, SYGVKD. The CDR3 covers 15 residues. Trimming cost V 10 bases and J 2 bases; bases outside gene matches: 9. Here the CDR3 DNA reads TGTGCCACCGGGAGCGGGAGGGGGCCCACAGATACGCAGTATTTT. Translated, it gives CATGSGRGPTDTQYF.

The rearrangement uses TRBV7-9 and TRBJ1-5; a weak D match, TRBD1 (6 bases). Deletions cut 2 bases from V and 2 bases from J, with 19 bases between. This CDR3 has 18 amino acids. Germline assignment: CDR1 SEHNR and CDR2 FQNEAQ (reference sequence). CDR3 sequence reads: CASSLRRQGPPGNQPQHF. DNA for the CDR3: TGTGCCAGCAGCTTAAGGCGCCAGGGGCCCCCGGGCAATCAGCCCCAGCATTTT.

By frequency in the sample, this clonotype is medium-sized. The rearrangement joins TRBV27 to TRBJ1-1; a weak D match, TRBD1 (6 bases). The germline V and J ends were trimmed by 5 bases and 2 bases, with 12 bases remaining between them. This CDR3 contains 14 residues. CDR1 and CDR2 from the germline V gene are MNHEY and SMNVEV (reference sequence). This chain's CDR3 is CASSKQGTNTEAFF. The DNA for the CDR3 is TGTGCCAGCAGTAAACAGGGTACTAACACTGAAGCTTTCTTT.

The gene calls are TRBV7-9 and TRBJ2-5; 11 bases are a match to TRBD1. The CDR3 is 15 residues long. Trimming at V came to 3 bases and at J to 3 bases, leaving 3 bases not matched to a gene. Germline V lookup: CDR1 SEHNR, CDR2 FQNEAQ (reference sequence). As DNA, the CDR3 is TGTGCCAGCAGCTTGTGGACAGGGGGCGAAGAGACCCAGTACTTC. This encodes CASSLWTGGEETQYF.

This clonotype was seen many times. The chain couples TRBV6-1 to TRBJ2-1; possible D gene TRBD2, 7 bases. The germline V and J ends were trimmed by 7 bases and 7 bases, with 20 bases remaining between them. The germline gives CDR1 MNHNS, CDR2 SASEGT. This CDR3 has 15 residues. CDR3 amino acids: CASNPIAGAFNEQFF. The CDR3, as DNA: TGTGCCAGCAACCCCATCGCGGGGGCATTTAATGAGCAGTTCTTC.

This clonotype rates as medium-sized. The rearrangement uses TRBV28 and TRBJ2-7, with D possibly matching TRBD2 (6 bases). Germline V gives CDR1 MDHEN, CDR2 SYDVKM. The CDR3 is 13 amino acids. V dropped 6 bases and J dropped 6 bases, with 15 bases sitting between them. The CDR3 loop is CASSKDYTGEQYF. Here the CDR3 DNA reads TGTGCCAGCAGCAAGGACTACACGGGCGAGCAGTACTTC.

Relative to its sample, this clonotype is medium-sized. V is TRBV27 and J is TRBJ2-1, with 8 bases fitting TRBD2. Losses at the gene ends were 6 bases for V and 5 bases for J; bases not matched to a gene: 9. Germline V gives CDR1 MNHEY, CDR2 SMNVEV (reference sequence). The CDR3 is made up of 15 amino acids. The chain's CDR3 is CASSLSGSQNNEQFF. In nucleotides, the CDR3 is TGTGCCAGCAGCCTCAGCGGGAGCCAGAACAATGAGCAGTTCTTC.

In this sample, this clonotype is medium-sized. The chain carries TRBV20-1 and TRBJ2-7; 10 bases align to TRBD2. Germline V gene data show CDR1 as DFQATT and CDR2 as SNEGSKA (reference sequence). The trim removed 4 bases at V and 4 bases at J, leaving 10 bases unmatched. The CDR3 loop spans 15 amino acids. CDR3 protein: CSATSTSGPTYEQYF. DNA for the CDR3: TGCAGTGCTACCTCGACTAGCGGGCCAACATACGAGCAGTACTTC.

Points on this clonotype: A much larger clone differs from this one at a single base, so this may be a read error. V usage is TRBV28 and J usage is TRBJ2-5; 12 bases match TRBD2. The CDR3 is made up of 14 amino acids. V trimming: 7 bases; J trimming: 8 bases; junction bases outside the gene matches: 8. CDR1 is MDHEN, CDR2 SYDVKM, per germline. For the CDR3, the DNA is TGTGCCAGCATTTGGGCTAGCGGGAGGGGCACCCAGTACTTC. This encodes CASIWASGRGTQYF.

In its sample, this clonotype ranks as medium-sized. V and J are TRBV6-1 and TRBJ1-2; no clear D. The CDR3 is 13 residues long. In germline, CDR1 is MNHNS, CDR2 SASEGT. Trimming cost V 0 bases and J 4 bases, with 6 bases left between them. CDR3 DNA: TGTGCCAGCAGTGAAGCCCTCCCCTATGGCTACACCTTC. Its protein is CASSEALPYGYTF.